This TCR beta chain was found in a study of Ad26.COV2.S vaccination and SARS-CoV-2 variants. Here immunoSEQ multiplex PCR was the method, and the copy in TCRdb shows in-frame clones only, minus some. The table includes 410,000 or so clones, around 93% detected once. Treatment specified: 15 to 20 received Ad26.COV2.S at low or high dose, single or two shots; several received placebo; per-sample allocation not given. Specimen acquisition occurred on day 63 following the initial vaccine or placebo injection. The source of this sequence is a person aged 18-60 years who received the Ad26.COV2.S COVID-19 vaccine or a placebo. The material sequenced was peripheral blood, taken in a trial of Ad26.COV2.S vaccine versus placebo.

In nucleotides, the CDR3 is TGTGCCAGCAGTGAAGGGGGGGGAACTAATGAAAAACTGTTTTTT. This sequence encodes CASSEGGGTNEKLFF. The chain uses TRBV6-1 and TRBJ1-4, with D tentatively TRBD1 (5 bases). Germline V gives CDR1 MNHNS, CDR2 SASEGT. There are 15 residues in the CDR3. V gave up 1 base and J gave up 1 base, with 7 bases separating them.